The clone carrying this T cell receptor (beta chain) was counted a few times. The antigen is unknown. The authors made TCR cDNA by 5'RACE template switching, adding a universal primer site and UMIs. Using its own MiXCR run on the 5' RACE reads, TCRdb lists one record per CDR3 protein. The table includes 350,000 to 450,000 distinct CDR3 sequences, 18% detected once. The data belong to a study of T cells after yellow fever vaccination. Study-level results: The presence of abundant clonotypes contaminating from the bulk population was possible in FACS-sorted repertoires. Secondary responses were weaker yet peaked faster, day 5 versus 15.

The CDR3 is 13 amino acids. The germline gives CDR1 ENHRY, CDR2 SYGVKD. Trimming removed 3 bases from V and 4 bases from J, with 8 bases in between. This specimen consisted of PBMCs, obtained before the yellow fever booster vaccination. The source of this sequence is a man between 18 and 35 years old who received the YFV17D yellow fever vaccine. The J gene is TRBJ2-3, the V gene TRBV10-3; the D is unclear. The CDR3 is CAISEGFPDTQYF. The CDR3 DNA is TGTGCCATCAGTGAAGGGTTCCCAGATACGCAGTATTTT.